These 25 T cell receptor beta chains were all obtained from the same sample, sequenced in a study of early T cells in non-severe SARS-CoV-2 infection. TCRdb passed the 5' RACE reads through MiXCR, listing each CDR3 protein once. The profile shows about 89,000 distinct CDR3 sequences, around 17% of them singletons. The starting material was whole blood, obtained at baseline. The receptor source for this set is an adult who was a healthcare worker with PCR-confirmed SARS-CoV-2 infection or an uninfected control (not recorded which).

This chain links TRBV6-6 with TRBJ1-4; the match to TRBD1 covers 8 bases. The V segment lost 4 bases and the J segment 8 bases; nucleotides outside the gene matches: 3. Looked up from germline, CDR1 is MNHNY and CDR2 is SVGAGI (reference sequence). This CDR3 is 13 amino acids long. For the CDR3, the DNA is TGTGCCAGCAGTTCCAGGGGGCAAGAAAAACTGTTTTTT. This gives the protein CASSSRGQEKLFF.

This clonotype has ten or more counts. The chain is built from TRBV2 and TRBJ2-3; D is unresolved. Trimming shortened V by 9 bases and J by 0 bases, and 7 bases separated the two germline ends. The CDR3 covers 12 residues. CDR1 is SNHLY and CDR2 is FYNNEI in the germline V gene. The CDR3 here is CASFASTDTQYF. Here the CDR3 DNA reads TGTGCCAGTTTCGCCAGCACAGATACGCAGTATTTT. The full variable domain, rest sourced from reference TRBV2 and TRBJ2-3, is EPEVTQTPSHQVTQMGQEVILRCVPISNHLYFYWYRQILGQKVEFLVSFYNNEISEKSEIFDDQFSVERPDGSNFTLKIRSTKLEDSAMYFCASFASTDTQYFGPGTRLTVL.

This clonotype was detected only a few times. The chain carries TRBV10-1 and TRBJ1-1, with TRBD1 as a possible D gene (6 bases). V lost 3 bases, J lost 7 bases, and 12 bases lay in between. CDR1 and CDR2 (germline): WNHNN, SYGVQD (reference sequence). CDR3 size: 13 residues. CDR3 protein: CASSDRTDSEAFF. Here the CDR3 DNA reads TGCGCCAGCAGTGATAGGACAGATAGTGAAGCTTTCTTT.

This clonotype was detected once. The genes are TRBV6-5 and TRBJ2-1, with D perhaps matching TRBD2 (6 bases). The CDR3 consists of 15 residues. V was clipped by 4 bases and J by 2 bases, with 12 bases between them. Germline V gene lookup returns CDR1 MNHEY and CDR2 SVGAGI. Written as DNA, the CDR3 is TGTGCCAGCAGTTGGGTTACTAGCCCCTACAATGAGCAGTTCTTC. It specifies CASSWVTSPYNEQFF.

V usage is TRBV6-4 and J usage is TRBJ2-1, with a tentative D call TRBD2 (6 bases). Germline loops: CDR1 MRHNA, CDR2 SNTAGT. Deletions cut 2 bases from V and 3 bases from J, with 20 bases between. The CDR3 has 18 amino acids. The CDR3 region is CASSDRRGSKALYNEQFF. CDR3 coding DNA: TGTGCCAGCAGTGACCGTCGGGGGTCAAAGGCCCTCTACAATGAGCAGTTCTTC.

The rearrangement uses TRBV7-9 and TRBJ1-3; D unclear. This CDR3 has 11 residues. In germline, CDR1 is SEHNR, CDR2 FQNEAQ (reference sequence). Between the trimmed V and J ends, which lost 8 bases and 8 bases, there was a span of 10 bases. CDR3 sequence reads: CASRSHHTIYF. The DNA for the CDR3 is TGTGCCAGCCGGAGCCACCACACCATATATTTT. The full variable domain, with the rest looked up from reference TRBV7-9 and TRBJ1-3, is DTGVSQNPRHKITKRGQNVTFRCDPISEHNRLYWYRQTLGQGPEFLTYFQNEAQLEKSRLLSDRFSAERPKGSFSTLEIQRTEQGDSAMYLCASRSHHTIYFGEGSWLTVV.

This clonotype was picked up many times. The DNA for the CDR3 is TGTGCCAGTAGTTCCCGGGACACTTTCACAGATACGCAGTATTTT. This encodes CASSSRDTFTDTQYF. The chain joins TRBV19 to TRBJ2-3, with D possibly TRBD1 on 6 matching bases. Germline CDR1 LNHDA, CDR2 SQIVND (reference sequence). This CDR3 has 15 residues. V lost 5 bases and J 2 bases, leaving 14 bases between the germline ends.

This clonotype appeared a few times. The CDR3 DNA follows: TGTGCCAGCAGCTATGAGACAGGGCATGAGCAGTACTTC. It encodes CASSYETGHEQYF. This sequence joins TRBV11-2 and TRBJ2-7, with TRBD1 identical over 7 bases. The CDR3 contains 13 residues. Unmatched junction bases numbered 7, after V lost 4 bases and J lost 7 bases. Germline-derived CDR1 and CDR2 are SGHAT and FQNNGV. The full variable domain, with the rest looked up from reference TRBV11-2 and TRBJ2-7, is EAGVAQSPRYKIIEKRQSVAFWCNPISGHATLYWYQQILGQGPKLLIQFQNNGVVDDSQLPKDRFSAERLKGVDSTLKIQPAKLEDSAVYLCASSYETGHEQYFGPGTRLTVT.

The chain links TRBV20-1 to TRBJ1-4; D gene uncertain. CDR3 length equals 16 residues. V gave up 4 bases and J gave up 5 bases, with 20 bases separating them. Germline CDR1 DFQATT, CDR2 SNEGSKA (reference sequence). CDR3 region: CSAKLPWESWNEKLFF. The CDR3 DNA reads TGCAGTGCTAAACTCCCCTGGGAGTCGTGGAATGAAAAACTGTTTTTT.

This clonotype appeared many times. This sequence joins TRBV2 and TRBJ2-3; TRBD2 agrees at 11 bases. This CDR3 is built from 16 residues. The V segment lost 5 bases and the J segment 3 bases; nucleotides outside the gene matches: 7. CDR1 and CDR2 from the germline V gene are SNHLY and FYNNEI. This chain's CDR3 is CASSLVAGGPTDTQYF. CDR3 nucleotide sequence: TGTGCCAGCAGTCTTGTAGCGGGAGGGCCGACAGATACGCAGTATTTT.

This chain joins TRBV20-1 and TRBJ2-3; D is ambiguous. The germline V and J ends were trimmed by 1 base and 8 bases, with 16 bases remaining between them. This CDR3 spans 14 amino acids. The V gene's germline CDR1 is DFQATT and CDR2 SNEGSKA (reference sequence). In DNA, the CDR3 is TGCAGTGCTAGAGCTCACGGCATGGTAGTTACGCAGTATTTT. Amino acid sequence: CSARAHGMVVTQYF.

The chain couples TRBV28 to TRBJ2-7, with D unclear. The CDR3 is 11 amino acids. The V and J ends lost 5 bases and 9 bases respectively, with 11 bases between them. Germline assignment: CDR1 MDHEN and CDR2 SYDVKM. The CDR3 spells CASSPQAVQYF. CDR3 bases: TGTGCCAGCAGTCCTCAGGCGGTGCAGTACTTC.

This clonotype occurred a few times. The genes are TRBV20-1 and TRBJ2-1, with TRBD2 matching 10 bases. V lost 4 bases to trimming and J lost 4 bases; unmatched junction nucleotides: 4. This CDR3 is built from 14 residues. In germline, CDR1 is DFQATT, CDR2 SNEGSKA (reference sequence). The CDR3 spells CSAIRTSGYNEQFF. The CDR3 DNA sequence: TGCAGTGCTATAAGGACTAGCGGATACAATGAGCAGTTCTTC.

The chain recombines TRBV7-3 with TRBJ2-2, with 8 bases that match TRBD2. This CDR3 has 14 amino acids. Looked up from germline, CDR1 is SGHTA and CDR2 is FQGTGA. With V trimmed by 8 bases and J by 1 base, 3 bases remained unmatched. CDR3 residues: CASSLAGNTGELFF. The CDR3 region has the DNA TGTGCCAGCTCCCTAGCGGGGAACACCGGGGAGCTGTTTTTT. Full variable domain (outside the CDR3, taken from reference TRBV7-3 and TRBJ2-2): GAGVSQTPSNKVTEKGKYVELRCDPISGHTALYWYRQSLGQGPEFLIYFQGTGAADDSGLPNDRFFAVRPEGSVSTLKIQRTERGDSAVYLCASSLAGNTGELFFGEGSRLTVL.

This clonotype showed up just a few times. V is TRBV28 and J is TRBJ2-7, with D perhaps being TRBD1 or TRBD2 (5 bases each). V was shortened by 4 bases and J by 4 bases, with 11 bases between the two germline ends. This CDR3 has 13 amino acids. Germline loops: CDR1 MDHEN, CDR2 SYDVKM. The CDR3 nucleotides read TGTGCCAGCAGTTCGGGACGTGCTTACGAGCAGTACTTC. As protein: CASSSGRAYEQYF.

This clonotype was observed a few times. The chain combines TRBV12-3 or TRBV12-4 with TRBJ1-6, with 7 bases identical to TRBD1. The V segment lost 6 bases and the J segment 8 bases; nucleotides outside the gene matches: 7. This CDR3 spans 14 amino acids. CDR3: CASRAGTVDSPLHF. The CDR3 DNA is TGTGCCAGCAGGGCCGGGACAGTTGATTCACCCCTCCACTTT.

In its sample, this clonotype was seen a few times. The junction departs from germline at one end; a sequencing error may be responsible. The genes are TRBV3-1 and TRBJ1-6; D might be TRBD1 (5 bases). CDR1 is LGHDT, CDR2 YNNKEL, per germline (reference sequence). CDR3 length: 15 amino acids. This CDR3 is CASSQATGGRSPLHF. For the CDR3, the DNA is TGTGCCAGCAGCCAAGCCACAGGAGGACGTTCACCCCTCCATTTT.

The sample holds a few counts of this clonotype. The V gene is TRBV6-2 or TRBV6-3, the J gene TRBJ1-2; D is uncertain. Germline CDR1 is MNHEY and CDR2 is SVGEGT. The CDR3 spans 12 residues. Trimming cost V 7 bases and J 7 bases, with 13 bases left between them. The CDR3 DNA is TGTGCCAGCACCCAAGAGGGTCTTGGCTACACCTTC. This gives the protein CASTQEGLGYTF.

This clonotype was detected only a few times. The genes are TRBV4-3 and TRBJ2-3; a possible D gene is TRBD2 (5 bases). V was shortened by 0 bases and J by 0 bases, with 10 bases between the two germline ends. This CDR3 contains 16 residues. Germline-derived CDR1 and CDR2 are LGHNA and YSLEER. CDR3 protein: CASSQEGLTSTDTQYF. CDR3 DNA sequence: TGCGCCAGCAGCCAAGAAGGACTGACTAGCACAGATACGCAGTATTTT.

This clonotype occurred a few times. The DNA of the CDR3 is TGCGCCAGCAGCCAAGATGTCAGGAATGAGCAGTTCTTC. This gives the protein CASSQDVRNEQFF. V is TRBV4-3 and J is TRBJ2-1; no firm D call. Germline CDR1 and CDR2: LGHNA and YSLEER. V was clipped by 0 bases and J by 7 bases, with 7 bases between them. The CDR3 length is 13 residues.

The chain is built from TRBV5-1 and TRBJ2-3; 9 bases fit TRBD2. Losses at the gene ends were 0 bases for V and 5 bases for J; bases not matched to a gene: 7. This CDR3 comprises 16 residues. Looked up from germline, CDR1 is SGHRS and CDR2 is YFSETQ. The CDR3 spells CASSLVISGRIDTQYF. The DNA of the CDR3 is TGCGCCAGCAGCTTGGTAATTAGCGGGAGAATAGATACGCAGTATTTT.

This clonotype appeared a few times. DNA for the CDR3: TGTGCCAGCAGTTTACTAGCGGGAGCACTCAATGAGCAGTTCTTC. It encodes CASSLLAGALNEQFF. This rearrangement joins TRBV28 to TRBJ2-1; TRBD2 aligns across 10 bases. V dropped 2 bases and J dropped 6; count of bases not matched to a gene: 4. CDR3 size: 15 residues. CDR1 MDHEN and CDR2 SYDVKM come from the germline V gene. Full variable domain (outside the CDR3, taken from reference TRBV28 and TRBJ2-1): DVKVTQSSRYLVKRTGEKVFLECVQDMDHENMFWYRQDPGLGLRLIYFSYDVKMKEKGDIPEGYSVSREKKERFSLILESASTNQTSMYLCASSLLAGALNEQFFGPGTRLTVL.

This clonotype was counted only a few times. The chain carries TRBV14 and TRBJ2-3; D not certain. Germline V gene sequence: CDR1 SGHDN, CDR2 FVKESK. V shed 5 bases and J shed 2 bases, with 14 bases lying between them. This CDR3 comprises 15 residues. CDR3 protein: CASSSQWTPTDTQYF. The CDR3 nucleotides read TGTGCCAGCAGCTCCCAGTGGACCCCCACAGATACGCAGTATTTT. The complete variable domain, with remaining parts taken from reference TRBV14 and TRBJ2-3, reads EAGVTQFPSHSVIEKGQTVTLRCDPISGHDNLYWYRRVMGKEIKFLLHFVKESKQDESGMPNNRFLAERTGGTYSTLKVQPAELEDSGVYFCASSSQWTPTDTQYFGPGTRLTVL.

This clonotype was counted a few times. This chain joins TRBV7-9 and TRBJ2-5, with D hard to call. The germline V gene encodes CDR1 SEHNR and CDR2 FQNEAQ (reference sequence). V gave up 7 bases and J gave up 5 bases, with 8 bases separating them. The CDR3 is 11 amino acids. The CDR3 coding sequence is TGTGCCAGCACGGTCCAGGAGACCCAGTACTTC. Translating gives CASTVQETQYF.

This sequence joins TRBV27 and TRBJ2-3; maybe TRBD1 (6 bases). The V gene's germline CDR1 is MNHEY and CDR2 SMNVEV (reference sequence). V lost 3 bases to trimming and J lost 7 bases, with 14 bases between them. This CDR3 spans 14 amino acids. CDR3 protein: CASSFGTLRNTQYF. The CDR3, as DNA: TGTGCCAGCAGTTTCGGGACACTCAGGAATACGCAGTATTTT.